This entry lists 24 T cell receptor beta chains sequenced from one sample in a study of metastatic and nonmetastatic thyroid tumors. TCRdb reanalyzed the PCR reads via MiXCR. The data hold 7,000 to 10,000 clones, with roughly a quarter observed a single time. No patient received treatment before thyroid surgery. Sequenced input: tumor tissue. These receptors all come from a female donor with papillary thyroid cancer or a benign thyroid nodule (not recorded which). Some clones in this sample may be carry-over from other donors' samples.

This clone was found many times. V and J are TRBV7-2 and TRBJ1-6; 12 nucleotides match TRBD1. Trimming took 3 bases from V and 1 from J; bases not matched to a gene: 4. CDR3 length equals 18 residues. Looked up from germline, CDR1 is SGHTA and CDR2 is FQGNSA. The CDR3 reads CASSLGDRGQSYNSPLHF. The CDR3 DNA follows: TGTGCCAGCAGCTTGGGGGACAGGGGGCAATCCTATAATTCACCCCTCCACTTT.

This clone was picked up a small number of times. The CDR3 spells CASSLALGQGARELFF. The CDR3 nucleotides read TGTGCCAGCAGCTTGGCCTTAGGACAGGGGGCGAGGGAGCTGTTTTTT. The V call is TRBV5-4, the J call TRBJ2-2; 11 nucleotides align to TRBD1. Germline lookup yields CDR1 SGHNT and CDR2 YYREEE (reference sequence). The V gene end was trimmed by 0 bases and the J gene end by 9 bases; junction bases not matched to a gene: 7. This CDR3 contains 16 residues.

The table lists this clone with a few counts. The rearrangement links TRBV19 to TRBJ2-1; no reliable D call. V was clipped by 3 bases and J by 11 bases, with 11 bases between them. CDR1 is LNHDA, CDR2 SQIVND, per germline (reference sequence). The CDR3 runs to 12 residues. The CDR3 nucleotides read TGTGCCAGTAGTATCCAGGTGGCCAAGCAGTTCTTC. Its protein product is CASSIQVAKQFF.

This clone showed up many times. This rearrangement joins TRBV4-1 to TRBJ2-6; D might be TRBD1 (6 bases). The CDR3 spans 15 residues. V lost 4 bases and J lost 2, with 9 bases in between. Germline V gives CDR1 MGHRA, CDR2 YSYEKL. Here the CDR3 reads CASSRQGTGANVLTF. The CDR3 bases are TGCGCCAGCAGCCGCCAGGGGACTGGGGCCAACGTCCTGACTTTC.

This clone was detected many times. The chain is built from TRBV2 and TRBJ2-5, with 9 bases matching TRBD2. The CDR3 runs to 14 residues. V shed 8 bases and J 4 bases; nucleotides not matched to a gene: 8. The germline CDR1 and CDR2 sequences are SNHLY and FYNNEI. CDR3 loop: CASWGGGGGETQYF. The CDR3, as DNA: TGTGCCAGCTGGGGGGGCGGGGGGGGAGAGACCCAGTACTTC.

This clone came up many times. The chain links TRBV6-1 to TRBJ2-5, with D unclear. Germline V gene data show CDR1 as MNHNS and CDR2 as SASEGT. V was trimmed by 0 bases and J by 3 bases, leaving 2 bases between them. The CDR3 runs 12 residues. Here the CDR3 reads CASSEAEETQYF. The CDR3 DNA reads as TGTGCCAGCAGTGAAGCCGAAGAGACCCAGTACTTC.

A note on this clone: The junction departs from germline at one end; a sequencing error may be responsible. Additional DNA sequences in this sample encode the identical CDR3. The rearrangement links TRBV6-5 to TRBJ2-5; 7 bases are shared with TRBD2. The germline gives CDR1 MNHEY, CDR2 SVGAGI. The CDR3 runs to 15 residues. The CDR3 is CASSYSNGGGETQYF. The CDR3, as DNA: TGTGCCAGCAGTTACTCGAATGGGGGGGGGGAGACACAGTACTTC.

The gene calls are TRBV6-1 and TRBJ1-1, with 8 bases aligning to TRBD1. The germline CDR1 and CDR2 sequences are MNHNS and SASEGT. V shed 5 bases and J 1 base; nucleotides not matched to a gene: 6. CDR3 length equals 15 residues. The CDR3 is CASSRAGTGNTEAFF. DNA for the CDR3: TGTGCCAGCAGTAGGGCCGGGACAGGGAACACTGAAGCTTTCTTT.

The table lists this clone with many counts. The rearrangement links TRBV20-1 to TRBJ2-1; D is perhaps TRBD2 (5 bases). Germline V lookup: CDR1 DFQATT, CDR2 SNEGSKA (reference sequence). The CDR3 is 13 residues long. The V end lost 6 bases, the J end lost 5 bases, and 14 bases lay between the germline ends. The CDR3 sequence: CSAFSGRDNEQFF. CDR3 nucleotides: TGCAGTGCCTTCAGCGGCCGCGACAATGAGCAGTTCTTC.

Many counts were recorded for this clone. Other nucleotide sequences in the sample specify the same CDR3. This chain connects TRBV13 to TRBJ1-4; 8 nucleotides line up with TRBD1. With 5 bases clipped from V and 8 bases from J, the junction kept 4 bases outside the gene matches. Germline assignment: CDR1 PRHDT and CDR2 FYEKMQ (reference sequence). CDR3 size: 13 residues. The CDR3 reads CASSPRGREKLFF. The CDR3 DNA reads as TGTGCCAGCAGCCCCAGGGGGCGCGAAAAACTGTTTTTT.

The chain combines TRBV5-1 with TRBJ2-2; no definite D call. This CDR3 region has 15 residues. The germline V and J ends were trimmed by 6 bases and 6 bases, with 18 bases remaining between them. CDR1 SGHRS and CDR2 YFSETQ come from the germline V gene. CDR3 in amino acids: CASIFNSDVSGELFF. DNA of the CDR3: TGCGCCAGCATCTTCAATTCGGACGTCTCCGGGGAGCTGTTTTTT.

This clone was seen a single time. Mismatch with germline at one junction end may stem from a read error. J is TRBJ2-1 and V is TRBV6-4; D could derive from TRBD1 or TRBD2 (5 bases each). This CDR3 has 13 residues. The germline V gene encodes CDR1 MRHNA and CDR2 SNTAGT. As DNA, the CDR3 is TGTGCCAGCTGTGAGGGGTACCCCAATGTGCAGGTCTTC. Protein: CASCEGYPNVQVF.

This sequence joins TRBV6-1 and TRBJ1-5; perhaps TRBD1 as D (5 bases). Trimming stripped 7 bases from V and 2 bases from J, with 15 bases between. This CDR3 spans 15 amino acids. CDR1 MNHNS and CDR2 SASEGT come from the germline V gene. The CDR3 region is CASKFGGLGNQPQHF. The DNA of the CDR3 is TGTGCCAGCAAATTTGGGGGGTTAGGCAATCAGCCCCAGCATTTT.

Ten or more counts support this clone. The rearrangement links TRBV18 to TRBJ1-2, with 7 bases aligning to TRBD1. This CDR3 comprises 15 residues. The germline V gene has CDR1 KGHSH and CDR2 LQKENI. Germline trimming cut 3 bases from V and 8 bases from J; bases unmatched to any gene: 12. CDR3 coding DNA: TGTGCCAGCTCACCGTCGGGGCAGGGGGATCGAGGCTACACCTTC. Encoded protein: CASSPSGQGDRGYTF.

This clone was counted ten times or more. CDR3 bases: TGCGCGACTAGGGCCGGGACAGGGTCCGAAAAACTGTTTTTT. Amino acid sequence: CATRAGTGSEKLFF. The rearrangement uses TRBV5-1 and TRBJ1-4, with TRBD1 identical over 9 bases. The CDR3 totals 14 residues. The germline gives CDR1 SGHRS, CDR2 YFSETQ.

In its sample, this clone is medium-sized (0.01 to 0.1%). The V call is TRBV7-2, the J call TRBJ2-7, with 11 bases fitting TRBD2. The trim removed 0 bases at V and 7 bases at J, leaving 5 bases unmatched. The CDR3 length is 15 residues. From germline, CDR1 is SGHTA and CDR2 FQGNSA. CDR3 protein: CASSLALAGAGEQYF. The CDR3 nucleotides are TGTGCCAGCAGCTTAGCACTAGCGGGAGCGGGGGAGCAGTACTTC.

By share of the sample, this clone is medium-sized (0.01 to 0.1%). The CDR3 protein is CASSYRGDTDTQYF. The CDR3 DNA sequence: TGTGCCAGCAGTTACAGGGGCGACACAGATACGCAGTATTTT. V usage is TRBV6-2 or TRBV6-3 and J usage is TRBJ2-3; possibly TRBD1 for D (5 bases). Germline V CDR1 and CDR2: MNHEY, SVGEGT. With 2 bases removed from V and 2 bases from J, the gap between germline ends came to 8 bases. The CDR3 covers 14 residues.

This clone was seen only once. Here the CDR3 omits its conserved ending phenylalanine or tryptophan, so a read error is the likely source. Because the CDR3's place on the DNA is in doubt, the DNA is left out and the CDR3 is given as listed by TCRdb. This chain connects TRBV12-3 or TRBV12-4 to TRBJ1-6; the listed D gene, TRBD1, was not tested against the DNA. The CDR3 region is 14 residues in length, termini included. The CDR3 reads CASAGQGGNSPLNL.

V gene TRBV6-1 combines with J gene TRBJ2-7; TRBD2 matches at 11 bases. The CDR3 has 17 residues. V dropped 9 bases and J dropped 3; count of bases not matched to a gene: 16. Germline values: CDR1 MNHNS, CDR2 SASEGT. The CDR3 protein is CASGPLVAGGAYYEQYF. The CDR3 bases are TGTGCCAGTGGGCCTTTGGTAGCGGGAGGGGCATACTACGAGCAGTACTTC.

This clone was detected many times. This CDR3 fails to terminate in the conserved phenylalanine or tryptophan, so it likely reflects a read error. The limits of the CDR3 on the DNA are not certain, so only TCRdb's listed CDR3 is given. This same CDR3 is encoded by further DNA sequences in the sample. This chain joins TRBV24-1 and TRBJ2-7; TRBD1 is the table's D call, not checked against the DNA. The CDR3 is 15 amino acids in total, end residues counted. Germline loops: CDR1 KGHDR, CDR2 SFDVKD. CDR3 region: CAIRVIGRTSYERYL.

The chain has TRBV7-3 and TRBJ2-1; the D gene is possibly TRBD1 (6 bases). Germline V gene data show CDR1 as SGHTA and CDR2 as FQGTGA. Trimming removed 5 bases from V and 7 bases from J, with 24 bases in between. The CDR3 contains 17 residues. CDR3 protein: CASSTTLGQGTGNEQFF. CDR3 sequence (DNA): TGTGCCAGCAGCACAACACTGGGGCAGGGGACGGGGAATGAGCAGTTCTTC.

V and J are TRBV6-1 and TRBJ1-2, with a weak D call TRBD1 (6 bases). CDR3 length: 15 residues. Trimming removed 5 bases from V and 0 bases from J, with 13 bases in between. Germline loops: CDR1 MNHNS, CDR2 SASEGT. CDR3 in DNA: TGTGCCAGCAGTCTCCGGGACATCCCTAACTATGGCTACACCTTC. Translated: CASSLRDIPNYGYTF.

By sample fraction, this clone is medium-sized. The chain combines TRBV28 with TRBJ1-3, with unresolved D. Per the germline V gene, CDR1 is MDHEN and CDR2 is SYDVKM. The CDR3 length is 15 residues. The germline V and J ends were trimmed by 7 bases and 0 bases, with 13 bases remaining between them. The CDR3: CASIGSAYSGNTIYF. CDR3 DNA sequence: TGTGCCAGCATCGGCTCAGCATACTCTGGAAACACCATATATTTT.

By share of the sample, this clone is large (0.1 to 1%). J is TRBJ1-2 and V is TRBV20-1; 8 positions agree with TRBD1. CDR3 size: 13 residues. The trim removed 7 bases at V and 8 bases at J, leaving 12 bases unmatched. Germline V gene sequence: CDR1 DFQATT, CDR2 SNEGSKA (reference sequence). DNA of the CDR3: TGCAGTGAAACGGCAGGGGGCGCAGGCGGCTACACCTTC. Protein: CSETAGGAGGYTF.